Listed below are T cell receptor delta chains from one sample, sequenced in a study of gamma-delta T cells after stem cell transplantation. TCRdb reapplied CATT to the RT-PCR reads. The table shows under 550 delta-chain clones, with less than 40% occurring only once. Specimen: gamma-delta T cells. The receptor set was obtained from a human donor. It is not recorded whose cells these are; they may come from a transplant donor. Each CDR3 is given with its conserved first and last residue. A D gene is named only where the DNA matches it firmly. Rows may omit the clone size; those that give it use once, few, many or a size class.

NA | large | TRDJ1 | TRDV1 | TGTGCTCTTGGGGAACTAGAATTAAACCACCAGACAAACACCGATAAACTCATCTTT | CALGELELNHQTNTDKLIF
TRDD3 | NA | TRDJ1 | TRDV2 | TGTGCCTGTGACACTCTGGGGGATAAGACGACCGATAAACTCATCTTT | CACDTLGDKTTDKLIF
NA | NA | TRDJ1 | TRDV2 | TGTGCCTGTGTTCCCCTCGTTACCTCCGACCCAGGGGGTGGGACCGATAAACTCATCTTT | CACVPLVTSDPGGGTDKLIF
TRDD3 | NA | TRDJ3 | TRDV2 | TGTGCCTGTGACACCGTGGGGATACGCAAAAACTCCTGGGACACCCGACAGATGTTTTTC | CACDTVGIRKNSWDTRQMFF
TRDD3 | few | TRDJ1 | TRDV2 | TGTGCCTGTGACAAAATGGGGGATACTCCCGATAAACTCATCTTT | CACDKMGDTPDKLIF
NA | NA | TRDJ1 | TRDV2 | TGTGCCTGTGAGTCCCTTTTCCCCCGAGGGATAACCGGTTCCTCCCTGTACACCGATAAACTCATCTTT | CACESLFPRGITGSSLYTDKLIF
TRDD3 | NA | TRDJ1 | TRDV2 | TGTGCCTGTGACTCGATACTGGGGACCACCGATAAACTCATCTTT | CACDSILGTTDKLIF
TRDD3 | NA | TRDJ1 | TRDV2 | TGTGCCTGTGACACGGCCCTTACTGGGGGATATGACACCGATAAACTCATCTTT | CACDTALTGGYDTDKLIF
TRDD3 | few | TRDJ1 | TRDV2 | TGTGCCTGTGACCTACTGGGGGATACGCGGGCCTTGTACGATAAACTCATCTTT | CACDLLGDTRALYDKLIF
NA | NA | TRDJ3 | TRDV2 | TGTGCCTGTGACACCGTGGTGGAGGCCCGATCCTGGGACACCCGACAGATGTTTTTC | CACDTVVEARSWDTRQMFF
TRDD3 | hyperexpanded | TRDJ1 | TRDV3 | TGTGCCTTTTACACGGTGGGGGACTGGGTCACCGATAAACTCATCTTT | CAFYTVGDWVTDKLIF
NA | NA | TRDJ1 | TRDV2 | TGTGCCTGTGACATTCTGACTGGGCCCGATAAACTCATCTTT | CACDILTGPDKLIF
TRDD3 | NA | TRDJ1 | TRDV2 | TGTGCCTGTGACACCGTTGGGGATACGGCCGATAAACTCATCTTT | CACDTVGDTADKLIF
TRDD3 | NA | TRDJ1 | TRDV2 | TGTGCCTGTGACACCCTTACTGGGGGACGCCACCGGTACACCGATAAACTCATCTTT | CACDTLTGGRHRYTDKLIF
TRDD3 | NA | TRDJ1 | TRDV2 | TGTGCCTGTGACACCGTCCTCGGTGGGGGATCCTCCCCTGGTAAACTCATCTTT | CACDTVLGGGSSPGKLIF
TRDD3 | hyperexpanded | TRDJ1 | TRDV3 | TGTGCCTTTAGTGGGGATAACCACACCGATAAACTCATCTTT | CAFSGDNHTDKLIF
NA | large | TRDJ1 | TRDV2 | TGTGCCATCACCGAGCTCGGGAACACCGATAAACTCATCTTT | CAITELGNTDKLIF
NA | NA | TRDJ1 | TRDV2 | TGTGCCTGTGACATGGTGACGATAACCGATAAACTCATCTTT | CACDMVTITDKLIF
NA | NA | TRDJ1 | TRDV2 | TGTGCCTGTGACACCGTAGGGGCTCTGTACACCGATAAACTCATCTTT | CACDTVGALYTDKLIF
TRDD3 | NA | TRDJ1 | TRDV2 | TGTGCCTGTGACTCTTTAGGGGGGGGGATACTCGACCCCGATAAACTCATCTTT | CACDSLGGGILDPDKLIF
TRDD3 | large | TRDJ1 | TRDV2 | TGTGCCTGTGAATCCGTACTGGGGGTGTCCGATAAACTCATCTTT | CACESVLGVSDKLIF
NA | NA | TRDJ1 | TRDV2 | TGTGCCTGTGACACGTTGTCATATCGGGATAAACTCATCTTT | CACDTLSYRDKLIF
TRDD3 | large | TRDJ1 | TRDV2 | TGTGCCTGTGACACCGTCGGAGGGTTACTGGGGGATAAACTCATCTTT | CACDTVGGLLGDKLIF
NA | once | TRDJ1 | TRDV2 | TGTGCCTGTGAAGTATTGAAACCCCATGTTCTGGGAGACGATAAACTCATCTTT | CACEVLKPHVLGDDKLIF
TRDD3 | NA | TRDJ1 | TRDV2 | TGTGCCTGTGACCCTCTTGGGGATACTAAGACCGATAAACTCATCTTT | CACDPLGDTKTDKLIF
TRDD3 | NA | TRDJ1 | TRDV1 | TGTGCTCTTGGGGAAAGTCCTTCCCCCCGTCGGTGGGGGATACCCCGCGGGGATAAACTCATCTTT | CALGESPSPRRWGIPRGDKLIF
TRDD3 | NA | TRDJ3 | TRDV2 | TGTGCCTGTGACCACCATGACCTACTGGGGGACTACCGTCCCTGGGACACCCGACAGATGTTTTTC | CACDHHDLLGDYRPWDTRQMFF
NA | few | TRDJ1 | TRDV2 | TGTGCCTGTGACACGTGGGGTAACACCGATAAACTCATCTTT | CACDTWGNTDKLIF
TRDD2 | medium-sized | TRDJ1 | TRDV1 | TGTGCTCTTGACCCTTCCTACCCCAGGAGGGGCACCGATAAACTCATCTTT | CALDPSYPRRGTDKLIF
TRDD3 | NA | TRDJ1 | TRDV2 | TGTGCCTGTGACACTCTTACTGGGGGATACACCGATAAACTCATCTTT | CACDTLTGGYTDKLIF
TRDD3 | large | TRDJ1 | TRDV2 | TGTGCCTGTGACGCCGTACTGGGGGATACGCAAGGGCCCGATAAACTCATCTTT | CACDAVLGDTQGPDKLIF
TRDD3 | NA | TRDJ1 | TRDV1 | TGCGCTGGGGGTACAGGCAAACTCATCTTT | CAGGTGKLIF
TRDD3 | NA | TRDJ1 | TRDV2 | TGTGCCTGTGACCCCCTTGAGGGGATAGCTCGGGGCACCGATAAACTCATCTTT | CACDPLEGIARGTDKLIF
TRDD3 | NA | TRDJ2 | TRDV1 | TGTGCTCTTGGGGAACTCCCCCCCCCCATAGAGTCTACTGGGGGATACGCCGGTGCAGCACAACTCTTCTTT | CALGELPPPIESTGGYAGAAQLFF